This T cell receptor (beta chain) is drawn from a study of cytomegalovirus exposure and HLA in healthy donors. PCR used 60 Vbeta primers and 13 Jbeta primers. TCRdb keeps only in-frame clones here, not all; method: immunoSEQ multiplex PCR. The table has some 190,000 clones, 76% seen once. Findings and caveats of the study: As was reported, the HLA-A and HLA-B alleles of most subjects were accurately predicted from TCR beta sequences.

This CDR3 has 16 amino acids. The trim removed 4 bases at V and 13 bases at J, leaving 16 bases unmatched. Per germline, CDR1 SNHLY and CDR2 FYNNEI. Turning to this clone: The target antigen is unknown.

The sample was PBMCs. The TCR was taken from a man aged 18 to 29 in good health and CMV-seronegative. The chain couples TRBV2 to TRBJ1-6; 7 bases map to TRBD1. The CDR3 here is CASSAGDSSALDPLHF. Here the CDR3 DNA reads TGTGCCAGCAGTGCGGGGGACAGTTCAGCCCTAGACCCCCTCCACTTT.